The 9 T cell receptor beta chains below were found in one sample sequenced in a study of cytomegalovirus exposure and HLA in healthy donors. It was with 60 Vbeta and 13 Jbeta primers that the PCR ran. Sequencing was performed with immunoSEQ multiplex PCR; in TCRdb, only in-frame clones are kept and a portion is missing. The sample consists of around 120,000 clones, 70% of them appearing once. The sequenced sample consisted of PBMCs. Receptors originate from a man in his forties in good health and CMV-seropositive.

This rearrangement joins TRBV15 to TRBJ1-2, with D possibly TRBD1 on 5 matching bases. Per germline, CDR1 LNHNV and CDR2 YYDKDF (reference sequence). This CDR3 is built from 14 residues. V was shortened by 0 bases and J by 7 bases, with 12 bases between the two germline ends. The DNA of the CDR3 is TGTGCCACCAGCAGAGATTGGCAGGGAAGTGGCTACACCTTC. Translation: CATSRDWQGSGYTF.

The chain combines TRBV6-5 with TRBJ2-7; 7 bases fit TRBD1. Germline V gene data show CDR1 as MNHEY and CDR2 as SVGAGI. This CDR3 spans 13 amino acids. Trimming at V came to 3 bases and at J to 5 bases, leaving 4 bases not matched to a gene. In DNA, the CDR3 is TGTGCCAGCAGTTATAACAGGGGCCACGAGCAGTACGTC. Protein product: CASSYNRGHEQYV.

The chain links TRBV6-1 to TRBJ1-1; D not certain. This CDR3 spans 12 amino acids. Trimming took off 6 bases at V and 4 bases at J, with 9 bases between the two ends. Germline V gene lookup returns CDR1 MNHNS and CDR2 SASEGT. The CDR3 region is CASRRDLTEAFF. The CDR3 coding sequence is TGTGCCAGCAGGAGGGATCTCACTGAAGCTTTCTTT.

This clone has just a few counts. A read error may account for a junction end that differs from germline. The V gene is TRBV7-7, the J gene TRBJ2-2; TRBD2 matches at 11 bases. The CDR3 covers 19 residues. Per the germline V gene, CDR1 is SSHAT and CDR2 is FNYEAQ (reference sequence). The CDR3 bases are TGTGCTAGCAGCACCGGGACTAGCGGAGGGGGAACCCACACCGGGGAGCTGTTTTTT. Protein: CASSTGTSGGGTHTGELFF.

J is TRBJ2-3 and V is TRBV6-1; TRBD1 might be the D (6 bases). Germline V gene data show CDR1 as MNHNS and CDR2 as SASEGT. The germline V and J ends were trimmed by 6 bases and 0 bases, with 16 bases remaining between them. The CDR3 contains 16 residues. The CDR3 DNA reads TGTGCCAGCAGGGAATTGCCGGGACAAAGCACAGATACGCAGTATTTT. It yields the protein CASRELPGQSTDTQYF.

The chain uses TRBV1 and TRBJ2-7; the table's TRBD2 call for D was not verified on the DNA. TRBV1 is an annotated pseudogene. This CDR3 spans 16 amino acids. The CDR3 sequence: CTSSQDCRESSYEQYV. The CDR3, as DNA: TGCACCAGCAGCCAAGATTGTCGGGAGAGCTCCTACGAGCAGTACGTC.

The rearrangement links TRBV7-2 to TRBJ1-5; maybe TRBD1 (6 bases). Germline V gives CDR1 SGHTA, CDR2 FQGNSA. The V end lost 5 bases, the J end lost 6 bases, and 17 bases lay between the germline ends. The CDR3 covers 15 residues. The CDR3 nucleotides read TGTGCCAGCAGCCCGAGGGCGGGGGGCGGTCAGCCCCAGCATTTT. Amino acid sequence: CASSPRAGGGQPQHF.

This clone was seen a handful of times. The V call is TRBV13, the J call TRBJ1-3, with 7 nucleotides matching TRBD1. This CDR3 has 18 residues. In germline, CDR1 is PRHDT, CDR2 FYEKMQ (reference sequence). V was pared by 4 bases and J by 0 bases, with 12 bases of the junction left unmatched. Here the CDR3 reads CASSSQRQGASSGNTIYF. The DNA of the CDR3 is TGTGCCAGCAGCTCACAGAGACAGGGAGCTTCCTCTGGAAACACCATATATTTT.

Comment on this clone: At the DNA level, this CDR3 is encoded by other sequences in the same sample as well. The chain combines TRBV9 with TRBJ1-1; 11 bases fit TRBD1. The V gene's germline CDR1 is SGDLS and CDR2 YYNGEE. The V and J ends lost 4 bases and 5 bases, in that order; junction bases with no gene match: 7. This CDR3 is built from 15 residues. The CDR3 is CASSPGQGAGTEAFF. DNA of the CDR3: TGTGCCAGCAGCCCAGGACAGGGGGCAGGGACTGAAGCTTTCTTT.